Presented here are 20 T cell receptor beta chains from one specimen sequenced in a study of T cells in Graves' hyperthyroidism and ophthalmopathy. TCR beta CDR3 region amplification was performed from RNA transcripts. A set of HTBI primers served as the primers for a first-round RT-PCR of the TCR CDR3. TCRdb passed the multiplex PCR reads through MiXCR, listing each CDR3 protein once. The sample holds more than 300,000 distinct CDR3 sequences, over 11% seen once. Sequencing input: blood. The receptor source for this set is a woman aged 60-75 years with Graves' hyperthyroidism.

This clonotype came up many times. The rearrangement joins TRBV20-1 to TRBJ2-2; unclear D gene. The CDR3 consists of 12 residues. CDR1 is DFQATT and CDR2 is SNEGSKA in the germline V gene (reference sequence). The CDR3 DNA follows: TGCAGCGCCCCCGTCCTGACCGGGGAGCTGTTTTTT. As protein: CSAPVLTGELFF.

This clonotype was detected only a few times. V gene TRBV28 combines with J gene TRBJ1-1; D might be TRBD1 (6 bases). V was shortened by 6 bases and J by 9 bases, with 23 bases between the two germline ends. This CDR3 has 15 amino acids. Germline CDR1 reads MDHEN; CDR2 reads SYDVKM. The CDR3 region has the DNA TGTGCCAGCAGCCAAGGGGGGGGGGGGGCTCGGAAAGCTTTCTTT. Translated: CASSQGGGGARKAFF.

The chain is built from TRBV19 and TRBJ1-5; no reliable D call. The CDR3 is 14 residues long. The germline V gene has CDR1 LNHDA and CDR2 SQIVND (reference sequence). With 1 base removed from V and 0 bases from J, the gap between germline ends came to 4 bases. CDR3 amino acids: CASSIASSNQPQHF. The CDR3 DNA reads as TGTGCCAGTAGTATAGCAAGTAGCAATCAGCCCCAGCATTTT.

CDR3 sequence: CASSANTEAFF. DNA for the CDR3: TGTGCCAGCAGCGCCAACACTGAAGCTTTCTTT. The J gene is TRBJ1-1, the V gene TRBV12-3 or TRBV12-4; D is unresolved. The CDR3 totals 11 residues. Trimming took 6 bases from V and 2 from J, leaving 4 bases between them.

This clonotype was seen more than once but under ten times. The chain recombines TRBV6-1 with TRBJ1-2; no firm D call. The CDR3 loop spans 14 amino acids. The V end was cut by 10 bases, the J end by 5 bases, with 20 bases between. Germline-derived CDR1 and CDR2 are MNHNS and SASEGT. The chain's CDR3 is CATSPAGSGYGYTF. The CDR3 DNA follows: TGTGCCACCTCCCCGGCGGGGTCCGGTTATGGCTACACCTTC.

This clonotype was observed at least ten times. The gene calls are TRBV7-6 and TRBJ2-1; TRBD1 matches 9 bases. Germline loops: CDR1 SGHVS, CDR2 FNYEAQ. V lost 5 bases to trimming and J lost 8 bases; unmatched junction nucleotides: 10. The CDR3 runs 15 residues. The CDR3 region is CASSVGTGIADEQFF. Here the CDR3 DNA reads TGTGCCAGCAGCGTCGGGACAGGGATCGCGGATGAGCAGTTCTTC. The full variable domain, rest sourced from reference TRBV7-6 and TRBJ2-1, is GAGVSQSPRYKVTKRGQDVALRCDPISGHVSLYWYRQALGQGPEFLTYFNYEAQQDKSGLPNDRFSAERPEGSISTLTIQRTEQRDSAMYRCASSVGTGIADEQFFGPGTRLTVL.

There are many counts of this clonotype. CDR3 nucleotide sequence: TGTGCCAGCAGCCAGGGGTACCAAGAGACCCAGTACTTC. Amino acid sequence: CASSQGYQETQYF. V gene TRBV3-1 combines with J gene TRBJ2-5; D not certain. Trimming left V 3 bases short and J 0 bases short, with 5 bases between. CDR1 is LGHDT and CDR2 is YNNKEL in the germline V gene (reference sequence). The CDR3 loop spans 13 amino acids.

V and J are TRBV7-8 and TRBJ2-4; 12 bases are shared with TRBD2. The CDR3 spans 16 residues. V was pared by 1 base and J by 8 bases, with 6 bases of the junction left unmatched. Germline lookup yields CDR1 SGHVS and CDR2 FQNEAQ. The CDR3 loop reads CASSLGASGREYIQYF. As DNA, the CDR3 is TGTGCCAGCAGCTTAGGTGCTAGCGGGAGGGAGTACATTCAGTACTTC.

This clonotype was detected ten times or more. V and J are TRBV28 and TRBJ1-2; TRBD1 is a possible D gene (5 bases). Trimming removed 3 bases at V and 8 bases at J, with 16 bases between. There are 14 residues in the CDR3. In germline, CDR1 is MDHEN, CDR2 SYDVKM. CDR3 nucleotide sequence: TGTGCCAGCAGTTTTGAAGCGTTTAGGGACGGCTACACCTTC. Translated, it gives CASSFEAFRDGYTF.

This clonotype was recorded a few times. Germline is not matched at one junction end, which may reflect a read error. This chain links TRBV20-1 with TRBJ2-1; tentative D call: TRBD1 (6 bases). CDR3 size: 17 residues. Germline lookup yields CDR1 DFQATT and CDR2 SNEGSKA (reference sequence). CDR3 protein: CSAFSRLGQGKYNGQFF. Written as DNA, the CDR3 is TGCAGTGCTTTTTCACGACTCGGGCAGGGGAAGTACAATGGGCAGTTCTTC.

The chain recombines TRBV11-2 with TRBJ2-3, with 9 bases fitting TRBD2. The CDR3 runs to 16 residues. Per germline, CDR1 SGHAT and CDR2 FQNNGV. Losses at the gene ends were 4 bases for V and 4 bases for J; bases not matched to a gene: 9. DNA for the CDR3: TGTGCCAGCAGCTACCGGAGCGGGAGGCTCTCAGATACGCAGTATTTT. The encoded protein is CASSYRSGRLSDTQYF. Filled out from reference TRBV11-2 and TRBJ2-3, the complete variable domain reads EAGVAQSPRYKIIEKRQSVAFWCNPISGHATLYWYQQILGQGPKLLIQFQNNGVVDDSQLPKDRFSAERLKGVDSTLKIQPAKLEDSAVYLCASSYRSGRLSDTQYFGPGTRLTVL.

This clonotype showed up many times. The chain recombines TRBV30 with TRBJ1-1; 8 bases are shared with TRBD1. The V gene's germline CDR1 is GTSNPN and CDR2 SVGIG (reference sequence). This CDR3 spans 16 amino acids. V dropped 3 bases and J dropped 0; count of bases not matched to a gene: 9. The CDR3 protein is CAWRGVRDRLNTEAFF. For the CDR3, the DNA is TGTGCCTGGAGAGGGGTCAGGGACAGGTTGAACACTGAAGCTTTCTTT.

The genes are TRBV6-1 and TRBJ1-2; D call uncertain. This CDR3 spans 13 amino acids. Trimming removed 2 bases at V and 5 bases at J, with 9 bases between. The V gene's germline CDR1 is MNHNS and CDR2 SASEGT. CDR3 loop: CASSELLDYGYTF. The DNA for the CDR3 is TGTGCCAGCAGTGAATTACTGGATTATGGCTACACCTTC.

Only a few counts were recorded for this clonotype. The V and J genes are TRBV9 and TRBJ1-2; 8 nucleotides align to TRBD1. Germline V lookup: CDR1 SGDLS, CDR2 YYNGEE. The junction had 6 bases not matched to a gene; V was cut back by 6 bases and J by 5 bases. The CDR3 contains 13 residues. DNA of the CDR3: TGTGCCAGCAACCAGGGGGCTCAATATGGCTACACCTTC. Encoded protein: CASNQGAQYGYTF.

This clonotype turned up a few times. The rearrangement joins TRBV29-1 to TRBJ2-7; 8 bases map to TRBD1. CDR3 length: 14 amino acids. CDR1 SQVTM and CDR2 ANQGSEA come from the germline V gene. V lost 5 bases, J lost 2 bases, and 8 bases stayed unmatched. The CDR3 reads CSVPRQGSAYEQYF. The CDR3 DNA is TGCAGCGTTCCTCGACAGGGGAGCGCCTACGAGCAGTACTTC.

The sample holds a few counts of this clonotype. V is TRBV20-1 and J is TRBJ2-7, with 8 bases lining up with TRBD1. The CDR3 covers 15 residues. CDR1 is DFQATT, CDR2 SNEGSKA, per germline (reference sequence). Unmatched junction bases numbered 9, after V lost 3 bases and J lost 2 bases. CDR3 sequence: CSASDPQGAAYEQYF. In nucleotides, the CDR3 is TGCAGTGCTAGCGACCCGCAGGGGGCCGCCTACGAGCAGTACTTC.

This clonotype appeared a few times. The chain couples TRBV24-1 to TRBJ2-1; TRBD2 agrees at 8 bases. This CDR3 has 15 amino acids. CDR1 and CDR2 from the germline V gene are KGHDR and SFDVKD. V trimming: 3 bases; J trimming: 8 bases; junction bases outside the gene matches: 8. CDR3 coding DNA: TGTGCCACCAGTGATCTGACTAGCGCCTATGATGAGCAGTTCTTC. Translated: CATSDLTSAYDEQFF.

In this sample, this clonotype turned up many times. The V gene is TRBV20-1, the J gene TRBJ2-1; TRBD2 matches 8 bases. V was clipped by 3 bases and J by 8 bases; unmatched bases: 18. The germline CDR1 and CDR2 sequences are DFQATT and SNEGSKA (reference sequence). The CDR3 covers 17 residues. The CDR3 loop reads CSASPLSLAGSVDEQFF. The CDR3 nucleotides read TGCAGTGCTAGTCCCCTTTCCCTAGCGGGTTCCGTCGATGAGCAGTTCTTC.

The table lists this clonotype with many counts. The chain carries TRBV6-1 and TRBJ2-1; D is ambiguous. The CDR3 consists of 14 residues. The ends were cut back, 5 bases at V and 2 bases at J, with 10 bases in the middle. CDR1 MNHNS and CDR2 SASEGT come from the germline V gene. CDR3 in DNA: TGTGCCAGCAGTCGGCTTAGTACCTACAATGAGCAGTTCTTC. Translating gives CASSRLSTYNEQFF.

The chain couples TRBV5-1 to TRBJ2-7; TRBD2 matches 14 bases. Germline loops: CDR1 SGHRS, CDR2 YFSETQ. V trimming: 3 bases; J trimming: 7 bases; junction bases outside the gene matches: 6. CDR3 length: 15 amino acids. The CDR3 reads CASSSTSGRAGEQYF. The CDR3 DNA reads TGCGCCAGCAGCTCGACTAGCGGGAGGGCGGGAGAGCAGTACTTC.